This TCR beta chain was retrieved from a study of T cell repertoires in cytomegalovirus infection. Study context: As its CMV epitopes, the study selected recently identified HLA-C-restricted and well-studied HLA-B-restricted targets. It can be stated that public TCR beta signatures indicated CMV infection as well as a matching HLA type.

A note on this clonotype: The antigen remains unidentified.

TCRdb re-called the reads through MiXCR, storing one row per CDR3 protein. The table records around 100,000 distinct CDR3 sequences, roughly 39% of them present only once. Broader study findings: CMV carriers having the relevant HLA were flagged by cumulative public TCR beta family frequency. The ex vivo response showed dominance by HLA-C-restricted CMV-specific TCR beta clonotypes.

The sequence was collected from a human donor in good health (CMV status not recorded). Some clones in this sample may be carry-over from other donors' samples. The sample was CD8+ T cells from cultured PBMCs, taken from culture after CMV antigen stimulation.

CDR3 amino acids: CASNERGANSPLHF. CDR3 nucleotide sequence: TGTGCCAGCAACGAGCGGGGGGCCAATTCACCCCTCCACTTT. This chain links TRBV12-3 or TRBV12-4 with TRBJ1-6; maybe TRBD1 (6 bases). V lost 7 bases and J lost 7, with 14 bases in between. The CDR3 extends over 14 amino acids.